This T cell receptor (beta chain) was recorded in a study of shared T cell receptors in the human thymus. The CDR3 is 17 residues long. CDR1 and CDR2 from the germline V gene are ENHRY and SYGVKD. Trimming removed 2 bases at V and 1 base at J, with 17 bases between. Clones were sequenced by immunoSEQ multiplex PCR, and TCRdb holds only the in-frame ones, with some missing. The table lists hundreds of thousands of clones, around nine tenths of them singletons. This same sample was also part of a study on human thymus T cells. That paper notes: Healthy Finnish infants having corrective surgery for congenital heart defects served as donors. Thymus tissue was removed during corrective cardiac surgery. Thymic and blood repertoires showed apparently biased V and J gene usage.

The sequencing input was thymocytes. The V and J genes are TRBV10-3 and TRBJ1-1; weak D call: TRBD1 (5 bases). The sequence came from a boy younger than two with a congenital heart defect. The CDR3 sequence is CAISEGGRGKRNTEAFF. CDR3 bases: TGTGCCATCAGTGAGGGGGGGAGGGGAAAAAGGAACACTGAAGCTTTCTTT.